The 30 T cell receptor beta chains below come from one sample, sequenced in a study of OX40 agonist ivuxolimab in advanced cancers. Clones were read by immunoSEQ multiplex PCR, and TCRdb kept only the in-frame ones, dropping some. The sample shows some 30,000 clones, about nine tenths of them seen only once. The sample was CD4+ or CD8+ T cells sorted from blood, taken in a trial of the OX40 agonist ivuxolimab. The receptors stem from an adult with an advanced solid tumor such as melanoma, head and neck, liver or kidney cancer.

The gene calls are TRBV27 and TRBJ1-1; D is unclear. Trimming removed 5 bases from V and 4 bases from J, with 11 bases in between. The CDR3 has 13 amino acids. CDR1 is MNHEY and CDR2 is SMNVEV in the germline V gene (reference sequence). In nucleotides, the CDR3 is TGTGCCAGCAGTCACGACGCGGGCACTGAAGCTTTCTTT. Translating gives CASSHDAGTEAFF.

The CDR3 loop reads CASSQPRTGQETQYF. Written as DNA, the CDR3 is TGTGCCAGCAGCCAACCTAGGACAGGTCAAGAGACCCAGTACTTC. The gene calls are TRBV4-2 and TRBJ2-5, with TRBD1 matching 7 bases. The CDR3 is 15 amino acids. Germline values: CDR1 LGHNA, CDR2 YNFKEQ. The V gene end was trimmed by 2 bases and the J gene end by 2 bases; junction bases not matched to a gene: 5.

This chain connects TRBV5-8 to TRBJ1-4; the match to TRBD1 covers 7 bases. With 2 bases clipped from V and 2 bases from J, the junction kept 3 bases outside the gene matches. The CDR3 totals 15 residues. Germline loops: CDR1 SGHTS, CDR2 YDEGEE. CDR3 coding DNA: TGTGCCAGCAGCTTCCGGGACAGCACTAATGAAAAACTGTTTTTT. Its protein is CASSFRDSTNEKLFF.

The V call is TRBV5-1, the J call TRBJ2-7; D possibly uses TRBD1 or TRBD2 (6 bases each). V lost 0 bases to trimming and J lost 0 bases, with 13 bases between them. The CDR3 consists of 16 residues. Germline CDR1 and CDR2: SGHRS and YFSETQ. As DNA, the CDR3 is TGCGCCAGCAGCTTGGGGTTTAGGGGGGCCTCCTACGAGCAGTACTTC. Translation gives CASSLGFRGASYEQYF.

The chain is built from TRBV4-1 and TRBJ2-1, with a tentative D call TRBD2 (6 bases). This CDR3 contains 20 residues. V was cut by 5 bases and J by 0 bases, with 26 bases left in between. CDR1 and CDR2 from the germline V gene are MGHRA and YSYEKL. The CDR3 DNA sequence: TGCGCCAGCAGCATCCCCGGGAGTCCCTCCCAAGAGGGCTCCTACAATGAGCAGTTCTTC. Translating gives CASSIPGSPSQEGSYNEQFF.

The rearrangement joins TRBV7-6 to TRBJ1-1, with TRBD1 identical over 7 bases. CDR3 size: 16 residues. V was pared by 1 base and J by 0 bases, with 5 bases of the junction left unmatched. CDR1 is SGHVS and CDR2 is FNYEAQ in the germline V gene. The CDR3 is CASSLEAGGLNTEAFF. CDR3 sequence (DNA): TGTGCCAGCAGCTTAGAGGCAGGGGGATTGAACACTGAAGCTTTCTTT.

The gene calls are TRBV6-5 and TRBJ2-7, with D unclear. The germline CDR1 and CDR2 sequences are MNHEY and SVGAGI. The CDR3 is 14 amino acids. V dropped 2 bases and J dropped 1 base, with 9 bases sitting between them. The CDR3 DNA is TGTGCCAGCAGTTACGAGGCCTATTCCTACGAGCAGTACTTC. Translating it yields CASSYEAYSYEQYF.

This rearrangement joins TRBV5-4 to TRBJ1-1; 7 bases are a match to TRBD1. The CDR3 consists of 12 residues. J was trimmed by 4 bases and V by 7 bases; bases with no gene match: 4. The V gene's germline CDR1 is SGHNT and CDR2 YYREEE (reference sequence). The CDR3 DNA reads as TGTGCCAGCGGTGGGACAGTCACTGAAGCTTTCTTT. Protein product: CASGGTVTEAFF. Variable domain in full (rest from reference TRBV5-4 and TRBJ1-1): ETGVTQSPTHLIKTRGQQVTLRCSSQSGHNTVSWYQQALGQGPQFIFQYYREEENGRGNFPPRFSGLQFPNYSSELNVNALELDDSALYLCASGGTVTEAFFGQGTRLTVV.

As for this clone: Sequence at one end of the junction differs from germline and may be a read error. The J gene is TRBJ2-7, the V gene TRBV6-1, with D possibly being TRBD1 or TRBD2 (5 bases each). This CDR3 spans 14 amino acids. CDR1 and CDR2 from the germline V gene are MNHNS and SASEGT. For the CDR3, the DNA is TGTGCCAGCACCCCGGGGACGTACGCCTACGATCAGTACTTC. As protein: CASTPGTYAYDQYF.

This sequence joins TRBV7-9 and TRBJ2-7, with a possible D match to TRBD1 (5 bases). V lost 5 bases and J lost 4, with 18 bases in between. CDR3 length: 15 residues. In germline, CDR1 is SEHNR, CDR2 FQNEAQ (reference sequence). The CDR3 DNA reads as TGTGCCAGCAGCCCAGACGGGCCAGGGCGATACGAGCAGTACTTC. Residues: CASSPDGPGRYEQYF.

V is TRBV2 and J is TRBJ2-7; TRBD2 matches at 14 bases. This CDR3 has 14 amino acids. Unmatched junction bases numbered 1, after V lost 7 bases and J lost 2 bases. CDR1 SNHLY and CDR2 FYNNEI come from the germline V gene. CDR3 in DNA: TGTGCCAGCACGGGACTAGCGGGGGCCTACGAGCAGTACTTC. Protein: CASTGLAGAYEQYF.

The chain employs TRBV5-6 and TRBJ2-4, with D possibly TRBD2 on 5 matching bases. Germline lookup yields CDR1 SGHDT and CDR2 YYEEEE. The CDR3 loop spans 17 amino acids. Between the trimmed V and J ends, which lost 4 bases and 0 bases, there was a span of 17 bases. The chain's CDR3 is CASSQLKGLLAKNIQYF. The CDR3 DNA reads TGTGCCAGCAGCCAACTAAAAGGACTTTTAGCCAAAAACATTCAGTACTTC.

The chain carries TRBV6-1 and TRBJ2-5, with D unclear. Trimming took off 2 bases at V and 2 bases at J, with 12 bases between the two ends. The length of the CDR3 is 15 residues. CDR1 is MNHNS, CDR2 SASEGT, per germline. The CDR3 loop is CASSEWVLIQETQYF. In nucleotides, the CDR3 is TGTGCCAGCAGTGAATGGGTCCTAATTCAAGAGACCCAGTACTTC.

A word on this clone: Sequence at one end of the junction differs from germline and may be a read error. The rearrangement joins TRBV9 to TRBJ1-1; D is unclear. The CDR3 has 13 amino acids. CDR1 and CDR2 from the germline V gene are SGDLS and YYNGEE. The CDR3: CAGSVAGNTEAFF. In DNA, the CDR3 is TGTGCCGGCAGCGTAGCGGGGAACACTGAAGCTTTCTTT.

The chain employs TRBV4-1 and TRBJ1-1; 9 bases line up with TRBD1. In germline, CDR1 is MGHRA, CDR2 YSYEKL. V shed 5 bases, J shed 3 bases, and the junction held 7 bases outside the gene matches. CDR3 length: 15 residues. The DNA for the CDR3 is TGCGCCAGCAGCAGAAATGACAGGGGGGACACTGAAGCTTTCTTT. Protein: CASSRNDRGDTEAFF.

The rearrangement joins TRBV5-1 to TRBJ2-7; TRBD2 is a possible D gene (5 bases). Trimming stripped 0 bases from V and 4 bases from J, with 14 bases between. The length of the CDR3 is 15 residues. Germline CDR1 is SGHRS and CDR2 is YFSETQ. CDR3 residues: CASSLATDYQYEQYF. CDR3 DNA: TGCGCCAGCAGCTTGGCCACCGACTACCAATACGAGCAGTACTTC.

The rearrangement joins TRBV7-3 to TRBJ2-7, with TRBD2 as a possible D gene (5 bases). Germline CDR1 and CDR2: SGHTA and FQGTGA. Trimming took off 5 bases at V and 5 bases at J, with 16 bases between the two ends. This CDR3 spans 14 amino acids. The chain's CDR3 is CASSPGVGFHEQYF. In DNA, the CDR3 is TGTGCCAGCAGCCCCGGGGTGGGGTTCCACGAGCAGTACTTC.

The chain recombines TRBV7-9 with TRBJ2-5; 14 positions agree with TRBD2. The CDR3 runs to 19 residues. The V gene end was trimmed by 2 bases and the J gene end by 4 bases; junction bases not matched to a gene: 12. Germline CDR1 and CDR2: SEHNR and FQNEAQ (reference sequence). The CDR3 coding sequence is TGTGCCAGCAGCTTACCCCAGACTAGCGGGAGGGCCGAGGGAGAGACCCAGTACTTC. This sequence encodes CASSLPQTSGRAEGETQYF.

The rearrangement uses TRBV14 and TRBJ1-2, with a weak D call TRBD1 (6 bases). The CDR3 is 16 amino acids. Germline loops: CDR1 SGHDN, CDR2 FVKESK. Trimming took off 3 bases at V and 8 bases at J, with 22 bases between the two ends. The CDR3 DNA reads TGTGCCAGCAGCCACCTCCCGGGGGGGGCAATTTTCGGCTACACCTTC. It yields the protein CASSHLPGGAIFGYTF.

The rearrangement joins TRBV18 to TRBJ1-4; 10 positions agree with TRBD1. The length of the CDR3 is 14 residues. V shed 2 bases and J 6 bases; nucleotides not matched to a gene: 0. Germline V CDR1 and CDR2: KGHSH, LQKENI. The CDR3 nucleotides are TGTGCCAGCTCACCAGGGACAGGGGATGAAAAACTGTTTTTT. Its translation is CASSPGTGDEKLFF.

The chain employs TRBV6-5 and TRBJ1-2, with D uncertain. The germline V gene has CDR1 MNHEY and CDR2 SVGAGI. The CDR3 contains 13 residues. Trimming removed 2 bases at V and 0 bases at J, with 4 bases between. The CDR3 bases are TGTGCCAGCAGTTACAGAACTAACTATGGCTACACCTTC. It translates to CASSYRTNYGYTF.

V is TRBV27 and J is TRBJ1-2; D gene unclear. The CDR3 is made up of 13 amino acids. V lost 2 bases and J lost 1, with 5 bases in between. Germline V lookup: CDR1 MNHEY, CDR2 SMNVEV (reference sequence). CDR3 region: CASSLTHNYGYTF. DNA of the CDR3: TGTGCCAGCAGTTTAACGCATAACTATGGCTACACCTTC.

This chain uses TRBV5-6 with TRBJ1-2; D may be TRBD1 (5 bases). Trimming took off 0 bases at V and 7 bases at J, with 13 bases between the two ends. Germline CDR1 SGHDT, CDR2 YYEEEE. This CDR3 comprises 14 residues. The CDR3 is CASSLAGGDGGYTF. The CDR3 bases are TGTGCCAGCAGCTTGGCGGGAGGGGACGGTGGCTACACCTTC.

The chain is built from TRBV9 and TRBJ1-6; tentative D call: TRBD1 (6 bases). Germline CDR1 reads SGDLS; CDR2 reads YYNGEE. Trimming removed 0 bases at V and 6 bases at J, with 10 bases between. The CDR3 runs to 15 residues. CDR3 in amino acids: CASSVATGPNSPLHF. The CDR3 region has the DNA TGTGCCAGCAGCGTAGCGACAGGTCCTAATTCACCCCTCCACTTT.

The chain recombines TRBV6-1 with TRBJ2-1; possibly TRBD1 for D (6 bases). V was cut by 6 bases and J by 0 bases, with 12 bases left in between. Germline loops: CDR1 MNHNS, CDR2 SASEGT. The CDR3 loop spans 15 amino acids. The CDR3 DNA sequence: TGTGCCAGCAGGATAACAGGGCGCTCCTACAATGAGCAGTTCTTC. Translating gives CASRITGRSYNEQFF.

The rearrangement joins TRBV6-1 to TRBJ2-7; possibly TRBD2 for D (6 bases). V lost 7 bases and J lost 1, with 11 bases in between. Germline CDR1 and CDR2: MNHNS and SASEGT. The CDR3 is 13 amino acids. The CDR3 here is CASNRGSSYEQYF. The CDR3 DNA sequence: TGTGCCAGCAATCGGGGGTCGTCCTACGAGCAGTACTTC.

The V call is TRBV4-1, the J call TRBJ2-3, with no clear D. Germline lookup yields CDR1 MGHRA and CDR2 YSYEKL. This CDR3 comprises 13 residues. V gave up 1 base and J gave up 4 bases, with 6 bases separating them. The chain's CDR3 is CASSQGSSDTQYF. CDR3 nucleotides: TGCGCCAGCAGCCAAGGAAGTTCAGATACGCAGTATTTT.

The V gene is TRBV7-9, the J gene TRBJ2-3, with 8 bases identical to TRBD1. Germline CDR1 is SEHNR and CDR2 is FQNEAQ (reference sequence). V shed 1 base, J shed 4 bases, and the junction held 7 bases outside the gene matches. This CDR3 is 16 amino acids long. CDR3 residues: CASSLGVRGPADTQYF. For the CDR3, the DNA is TGTGCCAGCAGCTTAGGAGTCAGGGGGCCCGCAGATACGCAGTATTTT.

The chain couples TRBV5-4 to TRBJ1-1; no clear D gene. CDR3 length: 14 amino acids. With 2 bases removed from V and 1 base from J, the gap between germline ends came to 9 bases. CDR1 and CDR2 from the germline V gene are SGHNT and YYREEE (reference sequence). CDR3 in DNA: TGTGCCAGCAGCTTCGTCGCAGAGAACACTGAAGCTTTCTTT. Amino acid sequence: CASSFVAENTEAFF. The complete variable domain, with remaining parts taken from reference TRBV5-4 and TRBJ1-1, reads ETGVTQSPTHLIKTRGQQVTLRCSSQSGHNTVSWYQQALGQGPQFIFQYYREEENGRGNFPPRFSGLQFPNYSSELNVNALELDDSALYLCASSFVAENTEAFFGQGTRLTVV.

The chain employs TRBV4-3 and TRBJ2-7; 7 nucleotides match TRBD2. Trimming removed 1 base from V and 3 bases from J; junction bases left unmatched: 9. Germline assignment: CDR1 LGHNA and CDR2 YSLEER. This CDR3 is built from 16 residues. In nucleotides, the CDR3 is TGCGCCAGCAGCCAAGGCCGCCTAGCGGCGGACTACGAGCAGTACTTC. Translated: CASSQGRLAADYEQYF.